These 27 T cell receptor beta chains originate from one sample sequenced in a study of Ad26.COV2.S vaccination and SARS-CoV-2 variants. Data came from immunoSEQ multiplex PCR; TCRdb stores just in-frame clones and leaves some out. The table lists more than 350,000 clones, approximately 90% of them singletons, with 12% in the top ten. Treatment defined: some 19 received Ad26.COV2.S at low or high dose, single or two shots; about five received placebo; per-sample allocation not given. The study sampled participants on day 63 after the first vaccine or placebo injection. The sample here was peripheral blood, taken in a trial of Ad26.COV2.S vaccine versus placebo. Receptor source: a person between 18 and 65 years old who received the Ad26.COV2.S COVID-19 vaccine or a placebo.

The count of this clone is one. The rearrangement joins TRBV18 to TRBJ1-3, with D unresolved. Between the trimmed V and J ends, which lost 4 bases and 2 bases, there was a span of 12 bases. The CDR3 loop spans 15 amino acids. Germline CDR1 KGHSH, CDR2 LQKENI. The CDR3 sequence: CASSLGPRAGNTIYF. In DNA form, the CDR3 reads TGTGCCAGCTCACTCGGGCCAAGGGCTGGAAACACCATATATTTT.

This clone was observed once. This chain connects TRBV6-4 to TRBJ2-3; 7 bases are a match to TRBD1. The CDR3 is 13 residues long. Trimming took 11 bases from V and 2 from J; bases not matched to a gene: 7. Germline V gene sequence: CDR1 MRHNA, CDR2 SNTAGT. The CDR3: CAYRGPDTDTQYF. Here the CDR3 DNA reads TGTGCCTATAGGGGGCCCGACACAGATACGCAGTATTTT.

In its sample, this clone was seen once. The chain links TRBV6-6 to TRBJ2-7; D unresolved. In germline, CDR1 is MNHNY, CDR2 SVGAGI (reference sequence). V shed 2 bases and J shed 1 base, with 12 bases lying between them. This CDR3 has 15 residues. The CDR3 loop reads CASSYTPQQSYEQYF. CDR3 in DNA: TGTGCCAGCAGTTACACCCCCCAGCAGTCCTACGAGCAGTACTTC.

As regards this clone: The same CDR3 arises from other DNA sequences in this sample as well. The J gene is TRBJ1-5, the V gene TRBV18; D gene unclear. From germline, CDR1 is KGHSH and CDR2 LQKENI. The V end lost 6 bases, the J end lost 0 bases, and 6 bases lay between the germline ends. The CDR3 is made up of 13 amino acids. This CDR3 is CASSPNSNQPQHF. The CDR3 DNA is TGTGCCAGCTCCCCAAATAGCAATCAGCCCCAGCATTTT.

This clone was seen only a few times. The V call is TRBV20-1, the J call TRBJ2-7, with 10 bases that match TRBD2. V shed 3 bases and J 5 bases; nucleotides not matched to a gene: 7. CDR3 length equals 14 residues. Germline assignment: CDR1 DFQATT and CDR2 SNEGSKA (reference sequence). For the CDR3, the DNA is TGCAGTGCTAGTATTGGCCTAGCGGGAGACGAGCAGTACTTC. Protein: CSASIGLAGDEQYF.

This clone showed up just a few times. The rearrangement joins TRBV28 to TRBJ2-7; D call uncertain. Germline V gene sequence: CDR1 MDHEN, CDR2 SYDVKM. V was shortened by 4 bases and J by 6 bases, with 10 bases between the two germline ends. The CDR3 spans 12 residues. CDR3 DNA: TGTGCCAGCAGTTCCCCCAGCTTCGAGCAGTACTTC. Residues: CASSSPSFEQYF.

The chain uses TRBV6-1 and TRBJ1-5; D gene unclear. Germline CDR1 is MNHNS and CDR2 is SASEGT. The CDR3 consists of 14 residues. The V end was cut by 1 base, the J end by 7 bases, with 11 bases between. The CDR3 spells CASSEGQTNQPQHF. The CDR3 DNA follows: TGTGCCAGCAGTGAAGGACAAACGAACCAGCCCCAGCATTTT.

This rearrangement joins TRBV3-1 (or the pseudogene TRBV3-2) to TRBJ1-1; 8 nucleotides line up with TRBD1. Germline V gene data show CDR1 as LGHDT and CDR2 as YNNKEL (reference sequence). This CDR3 has 12 residues. The V and J ends lost 6 bases and 11 bases, in that order; junction bases with no gene match: 8. The DNA for the CDR3 is TGTGCCAGCAGACCCAACAGGGGGGTGGCTTTCTTT. It codes for CASRPNRGVAFF.

This sequence joins TRBV4-3 and TRBJ2-3; D is possibly TRBD1 (6 bases). Germline CDR1 is LGHNA and CDR2 is YSLEER. There are 16 residues in the CDR3. V was pared by 1 base and J by 6 bases, with 17 bases between. DNA of the CDR3: TGCGCCAGCAGCCAAGGTTACCCCACAGGGAGTGATACGCAGTATTTT. Translating it yields CASSQGYPTGSDTQYF.

The V call is TRBV5-4, the J call TRBJ2-5, with D hard to call. There are 13 residues in the CDR3. Germline V gene lookup returns CDR1 SGHNT and CDR2 YYREEE (reference sequence). V was shortened by 4 bases and J by 5 bases, with 12 bases between the two germline ends. CDR3 nucleotide sequence: TGTGCCAGCAGCGGCGATCGGTCGGAGACCCAGTACTTC. This encodes CASSGDRSETQYF.

This chain connects TRBV29-1 to TRBJ2-5; unclear D gene. Germline V lookup: CDR1 SQVTM, CDR2 ANQGSEA. The V and J ends lost 3 bases and 6 bases respectively, with 8 bases between them. The CDR3 extends over 11 amino acids. CDR3 in amino acids: CSVDSAKTQYF. CDR3 DNA: TGCAGCGTTGACAGCGCGAAGACCCAGTACTTC.

V is TRBV21-1 and J is TRBJ1-1. TRBV21-1 is marked as a pseudogene. This CDR3 is built from 15 residues. In nucleotides, the CDR3 is TGTGCCAGCTGGCGTGGCCCTAATGAGAACACTGAAGCTTTCTTT. This codes for CASWRGPNENTEAFF.

This rearrangement joins TRBV30 to TRBJ1-1; D call uncertain. Per the germline V gene, CDR1 is GTSNPN and CDR2 is SVGIG (reference sequence). This CDR3 is built from 13 residues. Trimming took 0 bases from V and 5 from J, leaving 10 bases between them. The DNA of the CDR3 is TGTGCCTGGAGTGTTGCCACCTCAACTGAAGCTTTCTTT. Translating it yields CAWSVATSTEAFF.

CDR3 protein: CASSYGMRTEAFF. The CDR3 DNA sequence: TGTGCCAGCAGTTACGGTATGCGCACTGAAGCTTTCTTT. The V call is TRBV5-4, the J call TRBJ1-1; D call uncertain. Germline V gene lookup returns CDR1 SGHNT and CDR2 YYREEE (reference sequence). The V and J ends lost 5 bases and 4 bases respectively, with 12 bases between them. CDR3 length equals 13 residues.

The rearrangement uses TRBV5-1 and TRBJ2-5, with D perhaps assigned TRBD1 or TRBD2 (5 bases each). The CDR3 is made up of 13 amino acids. Germline loops: CDR1 SGHRS, CDR2 YFSETQ. The ends were cut back, 4 bases at V and 7 bases at J, with 14 bases in the middle. CDR3 protein: CASSLSERGTQYF. The CDR3 DNA reads as TGCGCCAGCAGCCTTAGCGAAAGGGGGACCCAGTACTTC.

CDR3 sequence reads: CASSSQGYNEQFF. In DNA, the CDR3 is TGCGCCAGCAGCTCACAGGGCTACAATGAGCAGTTCTTC. The rearrangement joins TRBV5-1 to TRBJ2-1; D is possibly TRBD1 (6 bases). The germline V and J ends were trimmed by 3 bases and 3 bases, with 7 bases remaining between them. This CDR3 contains 13 residues. CDR1 and CDR2 (germline): SGHRS, YFSETQ.

The V gene is TRBV5-6, the J gene TRBJ1-5; D possibly corresponds to TRBD1 (5 bases). From germline, CDR1 is SGHDT and CDR2 YYEEEE. V was shortened by 3 bases and J by 0 bases, with 10 bases between the two germline ends. The CDR3 has 15 residues. CDR3 DNA sequence: TGTGCCAGCAGCTCGACAGTATATAGCAATCAGCCCCAGCATTTT. Protein sequence: CASSSTVYSNQPQHF.

The rearrangement links TRBV6-2 or TRBV6-3 to TRBJ1-1, with 12 bases lining up with TRBD1. Germline V gives CDR1 MNHEY, CDR2 SVGEGT. V lost 2 bases to trimming and J lost 8 bases; unmatched junction nucleotides: 0. The CDR3 is 13 amino acids. The CDR3 loop reads CASSYGTGGEAFF. In DNA form, the CDR3 reads TGTGCCAGCAGTTACGGGACAGGGGGCGAAGCTTTCTTT.

V gene TRBV6-1 combines with J gene TRBJ2-1; TRBD2 matches 8 bases. The CDR3 is 13 residues long. Germline assignment: CDR1 MNHNS and CDR2 SASEGT. Trimming at V came to 2 bases and at J to 12 bases, leaving 6 bases not matched to a gene. In DNA form, the CDR3 reads TGTGCCAGCAGTGAACGGGAGGGGGGTGTGCAGTTCTTC. It specifies CASSEREGGVQFF.

The rearrangement uses TRBV2 and TRBJ2-1; perhaps D is TRBD1 or TRBD2 (8 bases each). The CDR3 covers 15 residues. Trimming removed 6 bases from V and 3 bases from J, with 15 bases in between. CDR1 and CDR2 from the germline V gene are SNHLY and FYNNEI. CDR3 DNA sequence: TGTGCCAGCAGCGGGGGGGACAGGTACTACAATGAGCAGTTCTTC. Translating gives CASSGGDRYYNEQFF.

The V and J genes are TRBV27 and TRBJ2-7; TRBD1 matches 9 bases. Trimming took 4 bases from V and 5 from J; bases not matched to a gene: 15. Germline assignment: CDR1 MNHEY and CDR2 SMNVEV (reference sequence). The CDR3 is 17 residues long. This chain's CDR3 is CASSSLFSNRGRHEQYF. The DNA for the CDR3 is TGTGCCAGCAGTTCCCTATTCTCGAACAGGGGGCGACACGAGCAGTACTTC.

V gene TRBV11-2 combines with J gene TRBJ1-1; D ambiguous. The germline gives CDR1 SGHAT, CDR2 FQNNGV. Trimming shortened V by 2 bases and J by 3 bases, and 7 bases separated the two germline ends. The CDR3 spans 13 residues. This chain's CDR3 is CASSLRRDTEAFF. The DNA for the CDR3 is TGTGCCAGCAGCTTAAGGAGGGACACTGAAGCTTTCTTT.

The V and J genes are TRBV29-1 and TRBJ1-1; a possible D gene is TRBD1 (5 bases). CDR1 is SQVTM, CDR2 ANQGSEA, per germline. The germline V and J ends were trimmed by 8 bases and 4 bases, with 20 bases remaining between them. The CDR3 has 14 residues. The CDR3 DNA sequence: TGCAGCTTTGGACCGGGGCGGGTGGGCACTGAAGCTTTCTTT. Encoded protein: CSFGPGRVGTEAFF. Together with reference TRBV29-1 and TRBJ1-1, the CDR3 gives the full variable domain: SAVISQKPSRDICQRGTSLTIQCQVDSQVTMMFWYRQQPGQSLTLIATANQGSEATYESGFVIDKFPISRPNLTFSTLTVSNMSPEDSSIYLCSFGPGRVGTEAFFGQGTRLTVV.

In DNA form, the CDR3 reads TGCGCCAGCAGCTCAACGGCCGGACAGGGCTACGAGCAGTACTTC. Encoded protein: CASSSTAGQGYEQYF. V is TRBV5-1 and J is TRBJ2-7, with 8 positions matching TRBD1. The CDR3 is 15 residues long. The ends lost 3 bases at V and 3 bases at J; junction bases unmatched: 8. Germline V gene sequence: CDR1 SGHRS, CDR2 YFSETQ.

The chain employs TRBV19 and TRBJ1-1, with D possibly matching TRBD1 (5 bases). Germline V CDR1 and CDR2: LNHDA, SQIVND (reference sequence). The CDR3 sequence is 14 residues long. DNA for the CDR3: TGTGCTGCCTCGGCGGGGCTGATGAACACTGAAGCTTTCTTT. This encodes CAASAGLMNTEAFF.

The chain joins TRBV27 to TRBJ2-1, with 7 bases lining up with TRBD2. Germline values: CDR1 MNHEY, CDR2 SMNVEV (reference sequence). Trimming cost V 10 bases and J 9 bases; bases outside gene matches: 12. The CDR3 runs 13 residues. CDR3 sequence reads: CATGVGGPAEQFF. The CDR3, as DNA: TGTGCCACTGGGGTGGGAGGGCCGGCTGAGCAGTTCTTC.

The V and J genes are TRBV7-9 and TRBJ2-7; tentative D call: TRBD1 (5 bases). This CDR3 is built from 15 residues. V lost 5 bases and J 0 bases, leaving 14 bases between the germline ends. Germline-derived CDR1 and CDR2 are SEHNR and FQNEAQ (reference sequence). The CDR3 DNA reads as TGTGCCAGCAGCGCCCGACAGAGGAGCTCCTACGAGCAGTACTTC. Its protein is CASSARQRSSYEQYF.